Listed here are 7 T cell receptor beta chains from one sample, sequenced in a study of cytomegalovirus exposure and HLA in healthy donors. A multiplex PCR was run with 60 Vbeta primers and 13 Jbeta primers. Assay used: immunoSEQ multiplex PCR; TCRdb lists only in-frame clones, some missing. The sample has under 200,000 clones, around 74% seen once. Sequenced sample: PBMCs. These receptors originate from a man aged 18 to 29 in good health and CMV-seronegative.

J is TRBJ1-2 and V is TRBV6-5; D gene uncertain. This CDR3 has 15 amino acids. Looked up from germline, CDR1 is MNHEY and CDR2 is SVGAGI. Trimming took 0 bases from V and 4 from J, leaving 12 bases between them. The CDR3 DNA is TGTGCCAGCAGTTACTCGATGGCACCTTCCTATGGCTACACCTTC. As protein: CASSYSMAPSYGYTF.

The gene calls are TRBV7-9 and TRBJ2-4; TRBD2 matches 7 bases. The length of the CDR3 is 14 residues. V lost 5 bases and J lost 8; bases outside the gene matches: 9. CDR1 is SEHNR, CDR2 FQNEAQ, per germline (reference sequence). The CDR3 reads CASSATSSPDIQYF. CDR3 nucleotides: TGTGCCAGCAGCGCGACTAGCAGCCCAGACATTCAGTACTTC. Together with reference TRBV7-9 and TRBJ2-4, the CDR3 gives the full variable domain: DTGVSQNPRHKITKRGQNVTFRCDPISEHNRLYWYRQTLGQGPEFLTYFQNEAQLEKSRLLSDRFSAERPKGSFSTLEIQRTEQGDSAMYLCASSATSSPDIQYFGAGTRLSVL.

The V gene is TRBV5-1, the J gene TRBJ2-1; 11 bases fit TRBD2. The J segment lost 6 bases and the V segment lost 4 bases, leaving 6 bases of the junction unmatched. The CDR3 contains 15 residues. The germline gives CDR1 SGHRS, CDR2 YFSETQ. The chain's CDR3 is CASSVTSGSSNEQFF. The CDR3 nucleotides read TGCGCCAGCAGCGTCACTAGCGGGAGCTCCAATGAGCAGTTCTTC.

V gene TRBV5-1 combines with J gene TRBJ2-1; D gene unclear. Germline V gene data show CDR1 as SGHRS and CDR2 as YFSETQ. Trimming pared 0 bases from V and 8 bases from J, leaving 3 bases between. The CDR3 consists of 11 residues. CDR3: CASSLEHEQFF. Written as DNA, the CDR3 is TGCGCCAGCAGCTTGGAGCATGAGCAGTTCTTC.

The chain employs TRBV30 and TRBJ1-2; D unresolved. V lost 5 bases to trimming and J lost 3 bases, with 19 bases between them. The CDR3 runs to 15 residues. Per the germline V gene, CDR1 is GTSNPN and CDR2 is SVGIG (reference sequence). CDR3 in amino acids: CAWLTPLNGDYGYTF. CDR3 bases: TGTGCCTGGTTGACCCCCCTTAACGGGGACTATGGCTACACCTTC.

The CDR3 nucleotides read TGTGCCAGTAGTATTCTAGCGGGAGTCAGAGATACGCAGTATTTT. This codes for CASSILAGVRDTQYF. The chain couples TRBV19 to TRBJ2-3; 10 bases are shared with TRBD2. J was trimmed by 5 bases and V by 3 bases; bases with no gene match: 5. Looked up from germline, CDR1 is LNHDA and CDR2 is SQIVND (reference sequence). CDR3 length equals 15 residues.

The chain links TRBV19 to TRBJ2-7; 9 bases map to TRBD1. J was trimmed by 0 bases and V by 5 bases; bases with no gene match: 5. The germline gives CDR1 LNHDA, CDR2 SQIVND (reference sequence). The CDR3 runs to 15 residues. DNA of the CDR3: TGTGCCAGTAGTGCCGGACAGGGGAGCTCCTACGAGCAGTACTTC. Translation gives CASSAGQGSSYEQYF.